Presented here are 9 T cell receptor beta chains from one specimen sequenced in a study of CD8+CD57+ T cells in acquired aplastic anemia. Genomic DNA provided the template from which TCR beta VDJ and CDR3 profiles were obtained. Each CDR3 protein is one row after TCRdb ran MiXCR on the reads. The data contain some 410,000 distinct CDR3 sequences, around 72% of them singletons. The specimen sequenced was sorted CD4+, CD8+, or CD8+CD57+ T cells (not recorded which) from PBMCs. All receptors derive from a human donor in good health, serving as a control.

The gene calls are TRBV9 and TRBJ1-6; D not resolved. V was cut by 2 bases and J by 15 bases, with 18 bases left in between. The CDR3 contains 14 residues. CDR1 is SGDLS, CDR2 YYNGEE, per germline. The CDR3 loop is CASSVAATDSHLHF. The CDR3 DNA follows: TGTGCCAGCAGCGTTGCAGCGACGGATTCTCACCTCCACTTT.

CDR3 DNA: TGTGCCAGCAGCGTAGAAGGGGACAGGGGAGCAGATACGCAGTATTTT. Its translation: CASSVEGDRGADTQYF. The rearrangement joins TRBV9 to TRBJ2-3, with 10 positions matching TRBD1. This CDR3 region has 16 residues. CDR1 is SGDLS and CDR2 is YYNGEE in the germline V gene. The V segment lost 0 bases and the J segment 4 bases; nucleotides outside the gene matches: 5. The full variable domain, completed using reference TRBV9 and TRBJ2-3, is DSGVTQTPKHLITATGQRVTLRCSPRSGDLSVYWYQQSLDQGLQFLIQYYNGEERAKGNILERFSAQQFPDLHSELNLSSLELGDSALYFCASSVEGDRGADTQYFGPGTRLTVL.

The V gene is TRBV9, the J gene TRBJ1-2; D not resolved. This CDR3 is built from 13 residues. Per germline, CDR1 SGDLS and CDR2 YYNGEE. The germline V and J ends were trimmed by 5 bases and 8 bases, with 16 bases remaining between them. CDR3 coding DNA: TGTGCCAGCAGTGATCGGCAGGCGGGAGGCTACACCTTC. Protein sequence: CASSDRQAGGYTF. Complete variable domain (other parts from reference TRBV9 and TRBJ1-2): DSGVTQTPKHLITATGQRVTLRCSPRSGDLSVYWYQQSLDQGLQFLIQYYNGEERAKGNILERFSAQQFPDLHSELNLSSLELGDSALYFCASSDRQAGGYTFGSGTRLTVV.

The chain's CDR3 is CASSLRDRVKPQHF. Written as DNA, the CDR3 is TGTGCCAGTAGCTTAAGGGACCGCGTGAAGCCCCAGCATTTT. The rearrangement uses TRBV19 and TRBJ1-5, with a possible D match to TRBD1 (5 bases). CDR1 is LNHDA and CDR2 is SQIVND in the germline V gene (reference sequence). Trimming took off 6 bases at V and 8 bases at J, with 17 bases between the two ends. The CDR3 covers 14 residues.

Notes on this clonotype: One end of the junction fails to match germline, which may point to a read error. The chain is built from TRBV7-3 and TRBJ1-4, with D perhaps TRBD1 (5 bases). The CDR3 runs 15 residues. Looked up from germline, CDR1 is SGHTA and CDR2 is FQGTGA. For the CDR3, the DNA is TGCGCCAGCAGCTTGGTCGTGGGGGGTAATGAAAAACTGTTTTTT. It specifies CASSLVVGGNEKLFF.

Regarding this clonotype: Possible read error: a much larger clone is one base away. V usage is TRBV6-1 and J usage is TRBJ1-2; D gene unclear. Trimming cost V 0 bases and J 1 base, with 9 bases left between them. The germline V gene has CDR1 MNHNS and CDR2 SASEGT. The CDR3 is made up of 15 amino acids. The CDR3: CASSEALLVNYGYTF. DNA for the CDR3: TGTGCCAGCAGTGAAGCCCTGCTAGTTAACTATGGCTACACCTTC.

The V gene is TRBV7-8, the J gene TRBJ1-6, with unresolved D. The V and J ends lost 3 bases and 7 bases respectively, with 13 bases between them. CDR3 length equals 15 residues. CDR1 and CDR2 from the germline V gene are SGHVS and FQNEAQ. The CDR3 DNA sequence: TGTGCCAGCAGCTTCCGGCCAGGCCCGAATTCACCCCTCCACTTT. It specifies CASSFRPGPNSPLHF.

Points on this clonotype: This may come from a read error, since a much larger clone is one base off. The chain is built from TRBV7-2 and TRBJ2-5; D uncertain. Per the germline V gene, CDR1 is SGHTA and CDR2 is FQGNSA. The CDR3 has 15 amino acids. The chain's CDR3 is CASSPVIGNQETQYF. The CDR3 DNA is TGCGCCAGCAGCCCGGTGATAGGGAACCAAGAGACCCAGTACTTC.

With regard to this clonotype: At one end the junction does not follow the germline gene, possibly because of a read error. V gene TRBV20-1 combines with J gene TRBJ2-5; D call uncertain. CDR1 and CDR2 from the germline V gene are DFQATT and SNEGSKA (reference sequence). The CDR3 contains 11 residues. CDR3: CSAGKGPMNDF. The CDR3 DNA reads as TGCAGTGCTGGGAAAGGACCGATGAATGACTTC.